This TCR beta chain was captured by sequencing in a study of cytomegalovirus exposure and HLA in healthy donors. The method was immunoSEQ multiplex PCR; TCRdb's version includes in-frame clones alone and lacks a portion of them. The sample holds roughly 100,000 clones; about 85% are singletons and the top ten take approximately 4%. The length of the CDR3 is 17 residues. The junction had 10 bases not matched to a gene; V was cut back by 8 bases and J by 0 bases. Looked up from germline, CDR1 is SNHLY and CDR2 is FYNNEI. It was the approximately 120-subject validation cohort, separate from the roughly 700-subject first cohort, to which the donors belonged.

V and J are TRBV2 and TRBJ1-4, with 9 bases lining up with TRBD1. This TCR was recovered from a woman younger than 35 in good health and CMV-seropositive. Sequenced: PBMCs. The CDR3 bases are TGTGCCAGCCGCGGGACAGGGCTAATGTCAACTAATGAAAAACTGTTTTTT. Its protein product is CASRGTGLMSTNEKLFF.